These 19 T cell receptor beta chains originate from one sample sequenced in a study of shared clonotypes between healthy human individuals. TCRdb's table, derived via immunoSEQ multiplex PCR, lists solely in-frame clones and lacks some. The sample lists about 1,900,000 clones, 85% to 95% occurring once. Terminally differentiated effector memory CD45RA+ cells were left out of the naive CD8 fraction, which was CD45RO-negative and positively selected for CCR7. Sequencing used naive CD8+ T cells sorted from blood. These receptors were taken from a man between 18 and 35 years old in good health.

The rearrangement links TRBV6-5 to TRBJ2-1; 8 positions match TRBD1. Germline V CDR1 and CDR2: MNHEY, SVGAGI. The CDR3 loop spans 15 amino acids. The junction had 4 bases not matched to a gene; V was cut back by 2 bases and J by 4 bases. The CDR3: CASSYDTGGYNEQFF. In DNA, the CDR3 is TGTGCCAGCAGTTACGATACAGGGGGGTACAATGAGCAGTTCTTC.

The CDR3 is CASSYSVLAGVTYEQYF. Here the CDR3 DNA reads TGTGCCAGCAGTTACTCGGTACTAGCGGGAGTTACCTACGAGCAGTACTTC. The chain uses TRBV28 and TRBJ2-7; the match to TRBD2 covers 11 bases. CDR3 size: 17 residues. Germline CDR1 reads MDHEN; CDR2 reads SYDVKM. V was pared by 4 bases and J by 2 bases, with 10 bases of the junction left unmatched. The variable domain in full, completed from reference TRBV28 and TRBJ2-7, reads DVKVTQSSRYLVKRTGEKVFLECVQDMDHENMFWYRQDPGLGLRLIYFSYDVKMKEKGDIPEGYSVSREKKERFSLILESASTNQTSMYLCASSYSVLAGVTYEQYFGPGTRLTVT.

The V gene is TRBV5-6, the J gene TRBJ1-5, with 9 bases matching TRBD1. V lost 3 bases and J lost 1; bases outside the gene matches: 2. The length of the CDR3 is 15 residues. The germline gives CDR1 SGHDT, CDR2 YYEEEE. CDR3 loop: CASSSGTGSNQPQHF. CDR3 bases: TGTGCCAGCAGCTCCGGGACAGGGAGCAATCAGCCCCAGCATTTT.

CDR3 region: CASSQLQMNTGELFF. CDR3 DNA: TGTGCCAGCAGTCAACTCCAGATGAACACCGGGGAGCTGTTTTTT. The V call is TRBV27, the J call TRBJ2-2; D unresolved. The CDR3 loop spans 15 amino acids. Trimming took 5 bases from V and 1 from J, leaving 11 bases between them. The germline CDR1 and CDR2 sequences are MNHEY and SMNVEV (reference sequence).

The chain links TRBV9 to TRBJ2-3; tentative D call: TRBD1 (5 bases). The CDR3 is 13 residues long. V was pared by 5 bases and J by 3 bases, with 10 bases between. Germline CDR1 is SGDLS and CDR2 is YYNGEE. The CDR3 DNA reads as TGTGCCAGCAGAGGGGCATGGACAGATACGCAGTATTTT. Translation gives CASRGAWTDTQYF.

The CDR3 region is CASCLLNTDTQYF. For the CDR3, the DNA is TGCGCCAGCTGTCTACTGAATACAGATACGCAGTATTTT. The chain recombines TRBV10-2 with TRBJ2-3; no definite D call. Trimming cost V 8 bases and J 3 bases, with 12 bases left between them. Germline V gene lookup returns CDR1 WSHSY and CDR2 SAAADI. The length of the CDR3 is 13 residues.

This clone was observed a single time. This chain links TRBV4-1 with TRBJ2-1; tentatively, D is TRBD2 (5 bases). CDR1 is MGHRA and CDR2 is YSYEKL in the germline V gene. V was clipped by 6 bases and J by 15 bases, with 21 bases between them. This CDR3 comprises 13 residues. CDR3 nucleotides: TGCGCCAGCAGGACCGTAGAGGGAGTGGGTCCGTTCTTC. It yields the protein CASRTVEGVGPFF.

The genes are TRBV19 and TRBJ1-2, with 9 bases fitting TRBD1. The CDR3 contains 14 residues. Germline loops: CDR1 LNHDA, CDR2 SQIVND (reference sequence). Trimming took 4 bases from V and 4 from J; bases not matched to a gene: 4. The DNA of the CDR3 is TGTGCCAGTAGTAGGGGACAGGGAGTCTATGGCTACACCTTC. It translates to CASSRGQGVYGYTF.

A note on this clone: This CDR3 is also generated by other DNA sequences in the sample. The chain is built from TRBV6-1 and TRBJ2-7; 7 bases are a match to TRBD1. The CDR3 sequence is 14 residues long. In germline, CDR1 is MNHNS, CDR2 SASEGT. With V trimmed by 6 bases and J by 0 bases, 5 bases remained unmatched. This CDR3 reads CASSEDRSSYEQYF. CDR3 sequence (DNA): TGTGCCAGCAGCGAGGACAGGAGCTCCTACGAGCAGTACTTC.

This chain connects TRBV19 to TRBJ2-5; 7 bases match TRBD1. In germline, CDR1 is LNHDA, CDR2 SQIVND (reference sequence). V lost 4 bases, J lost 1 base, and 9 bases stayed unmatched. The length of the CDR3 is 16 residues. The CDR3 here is CASSTSTGVPQETQYF. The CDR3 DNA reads TGTGCCAGTAGTACCTCAACAGGGGTGCCCCAAGAGACCCAGTACTTC.

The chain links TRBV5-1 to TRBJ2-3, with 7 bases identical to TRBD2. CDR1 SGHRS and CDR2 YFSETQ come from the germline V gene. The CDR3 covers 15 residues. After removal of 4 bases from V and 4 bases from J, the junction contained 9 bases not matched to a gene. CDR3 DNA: TGCGCCAGCAGCCCGTGGGCGGGGGTCCCAGATACGCAGTATTTT. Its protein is CASSPWAGVPDTQYF.

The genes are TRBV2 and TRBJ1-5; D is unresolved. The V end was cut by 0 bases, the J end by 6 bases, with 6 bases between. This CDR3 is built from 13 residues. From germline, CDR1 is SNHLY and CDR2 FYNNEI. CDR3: CASSEAWGQPQHF. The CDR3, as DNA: TGTGCCAGCAGTGAAGCCTGGGGTCAGCCCCAGCATTTT.

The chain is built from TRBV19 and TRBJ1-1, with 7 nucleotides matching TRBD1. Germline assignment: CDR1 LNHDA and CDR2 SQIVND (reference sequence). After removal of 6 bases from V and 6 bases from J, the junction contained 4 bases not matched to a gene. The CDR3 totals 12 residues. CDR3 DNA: TGTGCCAGTAGGATTCAGGGGGCTGAAGCTTTCTTT. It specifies CASRIQGAEAFF.

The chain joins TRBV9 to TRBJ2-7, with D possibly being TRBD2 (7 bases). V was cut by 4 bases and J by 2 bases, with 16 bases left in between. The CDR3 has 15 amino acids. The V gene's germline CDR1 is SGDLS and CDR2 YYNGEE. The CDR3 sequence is CASSSGGDRTYEQYF. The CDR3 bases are TGTGCCAGCAGCTCGGGGGGAGACAGGACCTACGAGCAGTACTTC.

CDR3 coding DNA: TGTGCCAGCAGTTACTTAGTTCCGAGCTCCTACGAGCAGTACTTC. It yields the protein CASSYLVPSSYEQYF. The J gene is TRBJ2-7, the V gene TRBV6-6; no clear D. CDR3 length: 15 residues. Germline V CDR1 and CDR2: MNHNY, SVGAGI (reference sequence). V was trimmed by 1 base and J by 0 bases, leaving 10 bases between them.

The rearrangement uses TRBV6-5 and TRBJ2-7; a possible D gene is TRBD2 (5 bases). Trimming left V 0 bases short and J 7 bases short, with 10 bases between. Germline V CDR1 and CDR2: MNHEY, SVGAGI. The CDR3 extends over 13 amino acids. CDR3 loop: CASSYSSSGEQYF. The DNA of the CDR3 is TGTGCCAGCAGTTACTCGAGCTCGGGGGAGCAGTACTTC.

The CDR3, as DNA: TGTGCCAGCAGCCTAGCTGGGACAGGGGGCTACGAGCAGTACTTC. Amino acid sequence: CASSLAGTGGYEQYF. This chain connects TRBV9 to TRBJ2-7, with TRBD1 matching 11 bases. This CDR3 comprises 15 residues. Germline V CDR1 and CDR2: SGDLS, YYNGEE. Unmatched junction bases numbered 6, after V lost 4 bases and J lost 3 bases.

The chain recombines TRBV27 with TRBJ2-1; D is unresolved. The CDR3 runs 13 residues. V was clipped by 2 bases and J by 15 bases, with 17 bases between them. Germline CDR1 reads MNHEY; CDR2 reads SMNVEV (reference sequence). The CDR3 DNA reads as TGTGCCAGCAGTTTACAATCCCTCTCCAGTCTGTTCTTC. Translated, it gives CASSLQSLSSLFF.

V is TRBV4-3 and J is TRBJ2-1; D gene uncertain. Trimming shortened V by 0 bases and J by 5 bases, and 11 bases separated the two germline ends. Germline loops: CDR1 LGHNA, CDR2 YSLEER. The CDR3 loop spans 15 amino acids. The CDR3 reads CASSQEFAGDNEQFF. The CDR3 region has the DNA TGCGCCAGCAGCCAAGAATTCGCTGGCGACAATGAGCAGTTCTTC.